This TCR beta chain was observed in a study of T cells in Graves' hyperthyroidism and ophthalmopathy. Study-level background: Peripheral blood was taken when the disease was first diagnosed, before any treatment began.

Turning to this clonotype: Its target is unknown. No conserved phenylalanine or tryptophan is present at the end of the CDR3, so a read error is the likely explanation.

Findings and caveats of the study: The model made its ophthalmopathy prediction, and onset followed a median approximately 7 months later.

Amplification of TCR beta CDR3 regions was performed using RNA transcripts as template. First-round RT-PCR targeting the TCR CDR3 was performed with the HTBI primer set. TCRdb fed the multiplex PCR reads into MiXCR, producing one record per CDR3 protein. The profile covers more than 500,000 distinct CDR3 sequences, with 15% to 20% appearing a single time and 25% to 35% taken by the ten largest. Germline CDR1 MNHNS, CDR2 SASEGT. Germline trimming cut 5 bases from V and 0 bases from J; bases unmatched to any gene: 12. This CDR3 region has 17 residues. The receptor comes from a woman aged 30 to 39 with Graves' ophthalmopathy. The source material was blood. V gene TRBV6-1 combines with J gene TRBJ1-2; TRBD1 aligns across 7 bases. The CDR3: CASSQPGRTGANYGYTL. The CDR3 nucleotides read TGTGCCAGCAGTCAACCAGGCCGGACAGGAGCTAACTATGGCTACACCCTC.